These 17 T cell receptor beta chains came from one sample sequenced in a study of blood T cell repertoires in COVID-19 (dated by TCRdb to about 2020). To prepare the library, the immunoSEQ multiplex PCR assay was applied. Sourced from immuneACCESS, this table was stored by TCRdb with only in-frame sequences that have V and J called. A share of the clones is absent; for the studies checked, an unresolved V gene accounts for under half, and the remainder has no known explanation. This sample comprises 450,000 or so clones, roughly 89% of them detected only once. 0.8% to 1% of the sample belongs to the ten largest clones. Material for sequencing was peripheral blood. The origin of the receptors is a man between 18 and 35 years old with COVID-19, enrolled during active disease.

The chain employs TRBV29-1 and TRBJ2-3; D is perhaps TRBD1 (5 bases). The V gene's germline CDR1 is SQVTM and CDR2 ANQGSEA. V lost 4 bases to trimming and J lost 0 bases, with 11 bases between them. The CDR3 sequence is 14 residues long. CDR3 bases: TGCAGCGTTGGCAGGGCGACTAGCACAGATACGCAGTATTTT. Protein: CSVGRATSTDTQYF.

The rearrangement uses TRBV19 and TRBJ1-5; D call uncertain. Germline V gene data show CDR1 as LNHDA and CDR2 as SQIVND (reference sequence). This CDR3 is 14 amino acids long. V lost 5 bases to trimming and J lost 4 bases, with 12 bases between them. CDR3 coding DNA: TGTGCCAGTAGTTCCGGAGACGGGAATCAGCCCCAGCATTTT. Translated: CASSSGDGNQPQHF.

This clone was counted a few times. The chain carries TRBV11-2 and TRBJ1-2; D not certain. V was shortened by 1 base and J by 6 bases, with 6 bases between the two germline ends. Germline V gene sequence: CDR1 SGHAT, CDR2 FQNNGV. The CDR3 covers 12 residues. DNA for the CDR3: TGTGCCAGCAGCTTAGCGTTTGATGGCTACACCTTC. It translates to CASSLAFDGYTF.

The chain couples TRBV11-2 to TRBJ2-7; 8 positions match TRBD2. From germline, CDR1 is SGHAT and CDR2 FQNNGV. V shed 2 bases and J 6 bases; nucleotides not matched to a gene: 3. This CDR3 is built from 13 residues. CDR3 DNA: TGTGCCAGCAGCTTAAGCGGGAGTGTCGAGCAGTACTTC. This encodes CASSLSGSVEQYF.

The rearrangement uses TRBV5-6 and TRBJ2-1; a possible D gene is TRBD1 (6 bases). The CDR3 runs 13 residues. Per germline, CDR1 SGHDT and CDR2 YYEEEE. Trimming stripped 4 bases from V and 7 bases from J, with 12 bases between. CDR3 region: CASSGGPQNEQFF. The CDR3 DNA is TGTGCCAGCAGCGGGGGCCCCCAAAATGAGCAGTTCTTC. Filled out from reference TRBV5-6 and TRBJ2-1, the complete variable domain reads DAGVTQSPTHLIKTRGQQVTLRCSPKSGHDTVSWYQQALGQGPQFIFQYYEEEERQRGNFPDRFSGHQFPNYSSELNVNALLLGDSALYLCASSGGPQNEQFFGPGTRLTVL.

V usage is TRBV29-1 and J usage is TRBJ1-3; D might be TRBD1 (6 bases). Looked up from germline, CDR1 is SQVTM and CDR2 is ANQGSEA. V lost 3 bases, J lost 0 bases, and 9 bases lay in between. The CDR3 consists of 14 residues. The CDR3 sequence is CSVDTGISGNTIYF. The CDR3 DNA sequence: TGCAGCGTTGATACAGGGATCTCTGGAAACACCATATATTTT.

The rearrangement joins TRBV11-2 to TRBJ1-1; D gene unclear. Trimming shortened V by 6 bases and J by 4 bases, and 12 bases separated the two germline ends. The CDR3 is made up of 13 amino acids. Germline V gene data show CDR1 as SGHAT and CDR2 as FQNNGV. As DNA, the CDR3 is TGTGCCAGCAGTTTCGGAGGCGGCACTGAAGCTTTCTTT. Residues: CASSFGGGTEAFF.

The genes are TRBV11-3 and TRBJ2-3; 13 nucleotides match TRBD2. The CDR3 contains 16 residues. With 5 bases clipped from V and 5 bases from J, the junction kept 7 bases outside the gene matches. CDR1 and CDR2 from the germline V gene are SGHNT and YENEEA. The CDR3 spells CASSPLAGGPGDTQYF. In DNA form, the CDR3 reads TGTGCCAGCAGCCCACTAGCGGGGGGGCCCGGAGATACGCAGTATTTT. The full variable domain, with the rest looked up from reference TRBV11-3 and TRBJ2-3, is EAGVVQSPRYKIIEKKQPVAFWCNPISGHNTLYWYLQNLGQGPELLIRYENEEAVDDSQLPKDRFSAERLKGVDSTLKIQPAELGDSAVYLCASSPLAGGPGDTQYFGPGTRLTVL.

The V and J genes are TRBV4-1 and TRBJ1-1; 10 bases align to TRBD1. The trim removed 5 bases at V and 5 bases at J, leaving 8 bases unmatched. This CDR3 is built from 15 residues. Germline CDR1 is MGHRA and CDR2 is YSYEKL. The CDR3, as DNA: TGCGCCAGCAGCGACAGGGGGCAAGTGGGGACTGAAGCTTTCTTT. The encoded protein is CASSDRGQVGTEAFF.

The gene calls are TRBV24-1 and TRBJ2-3; 8 bases line up with TRBD2. The CDR3 is 16 residues long. Per germline, CDR1 KGHDR and CDR2 SFDVKD. V lost 4 bases, J lost 4 bases, and 9 bases stayed unmatched. CDR3 sequence reads: CATSETGGPYSDTQYF. For the CDR3, the DNA is TGTGCCACCAGTGAAACGGGGGGGCCTTATTCAGATACGCAGTATTTT.

The chain joins TRBV7-2 to TRBJ1-1; TRBD1 might be the D (6 bases). This CDR3 comprises 17 residues. Germline values: CDR1 SGHTA, CDR2 FQGNSA. V lost 5 bases to trimming and J lost 2 bases, with 21 bases between them. The CDR3 loop reads CASSIGGRLGGNTEAFF. CDR3 sequence (DNA): TGTGCCAGCAGCATCGGGGGGCGCTTAGGGGGAAACACTGAAGCTTTCTTT.

This clone was detected many times. The rearrangement uses TRBV6-5 and TRBJ1-1; D is undetermined. Germline-derived CDR1 and CDR2 are MNHEY and SVGAGI. Trimming stripped 2 bases from V and 1 base from J, with 11 bases between. The CDR3 has 15 residues. CDR3 loop: CASSYMGQTNTEAFF. The CDR3, as DNA: TGTGCCAGCAGTTACATGGGCCAGACGAACACTGAAGCTTTCTTT.

CDR3 in DNA: TGTGCCAGCAGGAATAGCGCATTAACGTACGAGCAGTACTTC. Translation: CASRNSALTYEQYF. The rearrangement joins TRBV6-1 to TRBJ2-7; maybe TRBD2 (5 bases). The CDR3 is made up of 14 amino acids. Between the trimmed V and J ends, which lost 6 bases and 4 bases, there was a span of 16 bases. From germline, CDR1 is MNHNS and CDR2 SASEGT.

This rearrangement joins TRBV11-3 to TRBJ2-2; TRBD2 matches 11 bases. V gave up 7 bases and J gave up 1 base; unmatched junction bases: 5. The CDR3 contains 16 residues. The V gene's germline CDR1 is SGHNT and CDR2 YENEEA. This CDR3 is CASNTLAGGNTGELFF. The CDR3, as DNA: TGTGCCAGCAACACCCTAGCGGGAGGGAACACCGGGGAGCTGTTTTTT.

The rearrangement uses TRBV7-8 and TRBJ1-3, with D possibly matching TRBD1 (5 bases). Germline assignment: CDR1 SGHVS and CDR2 FQNEAQ. Trimming removed 2 bases from V and 0 bases from J, with 11 bases in between. This CDR3 comprises 16 residues. CDR3 in amino acids: CASSLMGQRSGNTIYF. The CDR3 DNA follows: TGTGCCAGCAGCTTAATGGGGCAACGCTCTGGAAACACCATATATTTT.

This clone was seen only a few times. The chain has TRBV11-3 and TRBJ2-2, with 9 bases fitting TRBD2. CDR1 is SGHNT, CDR2 YENEEA, per germline. The CDR3 runs to 16 residues. V gave up 0 bases and J gave up 3 bases; unmatched junction bases: 2. In DNA form, the CDR3 reads TGTGCCAGCAGCTTAGATCCTAGCGGGGACACCGGGGAGCTGTTTTTT. The encoded protein is CASSLDPSGDTGELFF.

V gene TRBV5-5 combines with J gene TRBJ2-1, with D hard to call. The V gene lost 2 bases and the J gene lost 3 bases, with 12 bases spanning the gap. CDR3 length: 15 amino acids. From germline, CDR1 is SGHKS and CDR2 YYEKEE (reference sequence). The CDR3 DNA reads TGTGCCAGCAGCTTTGGTCAGGAAGTCTACAATGAGCAGTTCTTC. Translated, it gives CASSFGQEVYNEQFF.